The 23 T cell receptor beta chains listed next were all sequenced from one sample in a study of regulatory T cells in long-lasting Graves disease. As for time point: persistent/refractory GD, antithyroid drugs over 5 years with positive TRAb. There was RNA extracted from PBMCs, and the TCR library was made from it. In building TCR beta libraries, iRepertoire HTBI primers were used together with Arm-PCR of CDR3 regions. TCRdb redid the calling of the multiplex PCR reads with MiXCR, one entry per CDR3 protein. The sample records a few hundred thousand distinct CDR3 sequences, under 25% being singletons. This sample comprised peripheral blood mononuclear cells (PBMCs), obtained when the disease was refractory, from a patient treated with antithyroid drugs. These receptors originate from a female donor with Graves disease.

The rearrangement joins TRBV24-1 to TRBJ2-3; possibly TRBD2 for D (5 bases). V lost 5 bases and J lost 2, with 7 bases in between. The CDR3 sequence is 13 residues long. The germline V gene encodes CDR1 KGHDR and CDR2 SFDVKD. The CDR3 bases are TGTGCCACCAGTGGAGGGATCACAGATACGCAGTATTTT. Translation: CATSGGITDTQYF.

V usage is TRBV28 and J usage is TRBJ2-3; 8 bases are shared with TRBD1. V was pared by 4 bases and J by 2 bases, with 5 bases of the junction left unmatched. Germline values: CDR1 MDHEN, CDR2 SYDVKM. The CDR3 runs 15 residues. The CDR3 spells CASSSRTGHTDTQYF. The DNA for the CDR3 is TGTGCCAGCAGTTCCCGGACAGGGCACACAGATACGCAGTATTTT.

The chain has TRBV4-3 and TRBJ2-7; D might be TRBD2 (5 bases). Germline V lookup: CDR1 LGHNA, CDR2 YSLEER. This CDR3 spans 17 amino acids. V was shortened by 3 bases and J by 2 bases, with 20 bases between the two germline ends. The CDR3 DNA reads as TGCGCCAGCAGCCAGGGTTATCCGGACGAACTAGCCTACGAGCAGTACTTC. Amino acid sequence: CASSQGYPDELAYEQYF.

J is TRBJ2-1 and V is TRBV12-3 or TRBV12-4; D uncertain. Trimming removed 1 base from V and 8 bases from J, with 12 bases in between. The CDR3 runs to 14 residues. The CDR3 reads CASSLGVEFDEQFF. CDR3 sequence (DNA): TGTGCCAGCAGTTTAGGGGTTGAGTTCGATGAGCAGTTCTTC.

The table lists this clonotype with a few counts. The J gene is TRBJ1-5, the V gene TRBV20-1; D unresolved. V was pared by 7 bases and J by 0 bases, with 22 bases between. In germline, CDR1 is DFQATT, CDR2 SNEGSKA (reference sequence). CDR3 length: 17 amino acids. This CDR3 reads CSVSSGSDYDSNQPQHF. The CDR3 coding sequence is TGCAGTGTCTCAAGCGGCAGTGACTATGATAGCAATCAGCCCCAGCATTTT.

Worth noting for this clonotype: Just one base apart from a much larger clone, this may be a read error. J is TRBJ2-4 and V is TRBV27; no clear D. V lost 2 bases and J lost 3, with 8 bases in between. Germline loops: CDR1 MNHEY, CDR2 SMNVEV (reference sequence). The CDR3 loop spans 14 amino acids. The DNA of the CDR3 is TGTGCCAGCAGTTTAGGCATTGGCAAAAACATTCAGTACTTC. Protein sequence: CASSLGIGKNIQYF.

This clonotype was counted only a few times. This chain connects TRBV7-9 to TRBJ2-2; 9 positions match TRBD2. V dropped 6 bases and J dropped 4; count of bases not matched to a gene: 6. CDR1 and CDR2 from the germline V gene are SEHNR and FQNEAQ (reference sequence). This CDR3 has 15 residues. CDR3 in amino acids: CASRTSGSITGELFF. The CDR3, as DNA: TGTGCCAGCAGGACTAGCGGATCTATCACCGGGGAGCTGTTTTTT.

This clonotype is medium-sized (0.01 to 0.1%) within its sample. The CDR3 protein is CASSPLPGQGAYEQYF. The CDR3 DNA sequence: TGTGCCAGCAGCCCCCTCCCGGGACAGGGGGCCTACGAGCAGTACTTC. The V call is TRBV11-2, the J call TRBJ2-7; 11 bases map to TRBD1. The CDR3 sequence is 16 residues long. Germline CDR1 and CDR2: SGHAT and FQNNGV. V lost 5 bases and J lost 2; bases outside the gene matches: 8.

This clonotype was found many times. The CDR3 here is CASSQLGQGYGYTF. CDR3 in DNA: TGTGCCAGCAGCCAACTGGGACAGGGCTATGGCTACACCTTC. The chain couples TRBV14 to TRBJ1-2; TRBD1 matches at 9 bases. The CDR3 totals 14 residues. Per the germline V gene, CDR1 is SGHDN and CDR2 is FVKESK. Trimming cost V 2 bases and J 4 bases; bases outside gene matches: 2.

In the case of this clonotype: A read error is possible here, since a much larger clone lies one base away. CDR3 sequence reads: CASRVAGELYF. The CDR3 DNA reads TGTGCCAGCCGCGTAGCGGGAGAGCTGTACTTC. V usage is TRBV12-3 or TRBV12-4 and J usage is TRBJ2-7, with 9 bases that match TRBD2. The CDR3 totals 11 residues.

At least ten counts were recorded for this clonotype. This chain connects TRBV20-1 to TRBJ2-5; D is possibly TRBD1 or TRBD2 (7 bases each). CDR1 and CDR2 from the germline V gene are DFQATT and SNEGSKA (reference sequence). This CDR3 region has 14 residues. The V end was cut by 6 bases, the J end by 4 bases, with 18 bases between. The CDR3 reads CSAPGEGARETQYF. The CDR3 nucleotides read TGCAGTGCCCCCGGGGAGGGGGCACGAGAGACCCAGTACTTC.

The chain has TRBV12-3 or TRBV12-4 and TRBJ2-2, with 10 bases that match TRBD2. Unmatched junction bases numbered 10, after V lost 5 bases and J lost 7 bases. The CDR3 contains 16 residues. The CDR3 region has the DNA TGTGCCAGCAGTCAAAAAAGCGGGGGGGCCCACGGGGAGCTGTTTTTT. Its translation is CASSQKSGGAHGELFF.

At least ten counts were recorded for this clonotype. The J gene is TRBJ1-1, the V gene TRBV12-3 or TRBV12-4, with a weak D call TRBD1 (5 bases). The V gene lost 5 bases and the J gene lost 2 bases, with 9 bases spanning the gap. The CDR3 has 13 amino acids. The CDR3 spells CASSRQYNTEAFF. In nucleotides, the CDR3 is TGTGCCAGCAGTCGACAGTACAACACTGAAGCTTTCTTT.

In this sample, this clonotype turned up a few times. J is TRBJ2-5 and V is TRBV24-1; TRBD2 is a possible D gene (5 bases). The CDR3 extends over 15 amino acids. V was trimmed by 0 bases and J by 2 bases, leaving 9 bases between them. Germline V gene lookup returns CDR1 KGHDR and CDR2 SFDVKD. For the CDR3, the DNA is TGTGCCACCAGTGATTTGCAGGACTCGCAAGAGACCCAGTACTTC. Its translation: CATSDLQDSQETQYF.

This chain links TRBV6-4 with TRBJ1-1, with D tentatively TRBD1 (5 bases). Germline values: CDR1 MRHNA, CDR2 SNTAGT. The CDR3 is made up of 17 amino acids. V was cut by 2 bases and J by 0 bases, with 16 bases left in between. For the CDR3, the DNA is TGTGCCAGCAGTGACGCCAGCGGGGGAGGGTTGAACACTGAAGCTTTCTTT. Protein product: CASSDASGGGLNTEAFF.

This clonotype was found many times. The V gene is TRBV27, the J gene TRBJ1-2; D not certain. This CDR3 is 13 amino acids long. The V end was cut by 4 bases, the J end by 3 bases, with 9 bases between. Germline V CDR1 and CDR2: MNHEY, SMNVEV (reference sequence). This CDR3 is CASSSARHYGYTF. The CDR3 DNA reads as TGTGCCAGCAGTTCAGCGCGCCACTATGGCTACACCTTC.

This chain joins TRBV28 and TRBJ1-4, with TRBD1 matching over 7 bases. CDR1 and CDR2 from the germline V gene are MDHEN and SYDVKM. CDR3 size: 16 residues. Germline trimming cut 5 bases from V and 2 bases from J; bases unmatched to any gene: 8. The CDR3: CASSKPGGGTNEKLFF. In DNA, the CDR3 is TGTGCCAGCAGTAAGCCAGGGGGAGGGACTAATGAAAAACTGTTTTTT.

This clonotype was observed a few times. This chain links TRBV13 with TRBJ2-5; weak D call: TRBD2 (6 bases). Looked up from germline, CDR1 is PRHDT and CDR2 is FYEKMQ (reference sequence). Trimming took off 4 bases at V and 2 bases at J, with 14 bases between the two ends. The CDR3 has 15 residues. CDR3 sequence reads: CASSSGEGDQETQYF. In nucleotides, the CDR3 is TGTGCCAGCAGCTCGGGGGAAGGAGATCAAGAGACCCAGTACTTC.

The V gene is TRBV7-6, the J gene TRBJ2-5; perhaps D is TRBD1 or TRBD2 (5 bases each). V gave up 5 bases and J gave up 4 bases, with 14 bases separating them. Germline CDR1 SGHVS, CDR2 FNYEAQ. There are 14 residues in the CDR3. The CDR3 sequence: CASSQSRGPETQYF. The CDR3 bases are TGTGCCAGCAGCCAATCACGGGGCCCAGAGACCCAGTACTTC.

This clonotype was seen once. This sequence joins TRBV20-1 and TRBJ2-5, with 10 bases lining up with TRBD2. CDR1 is DFQATT, CDR2 SNEGSKA, per germline (reference sequence). The length of the CDR3 is 17 residues. With 0 bases clipped from V and 1 base from J, the junction kept 8 bases outside the gene matches. CDR3 in DNA: TGCAGTGCTAGAGATCCCCTAGCGGGGGCCCTCCAAGAGACCCAGTACTTC. This gives the protein CSARDPLAGALQETQYF.

The chain has TRBV7-2 and TRBJ2-1, with a tentative D call TRBD2 (5 bases). Germline V CDR1 and CDR2: SGHTA, FQGNSA. Trimming pared 5 bases from V and 9 bases from J, leaving 14 bases between. The CDR3 runs 13 residues. CDR3 DNA sequence: TGTGCCAGCAGCCCGCGAGGGCTGGGTGAGCAGTTCTTC. It is translated as CASSPRGLGEQFF. Full variable domain (rest looked up from reference TRBV7-2 and TRBJ2-1): GAGVSQSPSNKVTEKGKDVELRCDPISGHTALYWYRQSLGQGLEFLIYFQGNSAPDKSGLPSDRFSAERTGGSVSTLTIQRTQQEDSAVYLCASSPRGLGEQFFGPGTRLTVL.

This clonotype has ten or more counts. The J gene is TRBJ1-2, the V gene TRBV6-5; D not certain. Germline V lookup: CDR1 MNHEY, CDR2 SVGAGI. The length of the CDR3 is 15 residues. Trimming pared 0 bases from V and 4 bases from J, leaving 12 bases between. Here the CDR3 DNA reads TGTGCCAGCAGTTACTCATCTGGACGTCCCTATGGCTACACCTTC. Translated: CASSYSSGRPYGYTF.

The chain links TRBV5-4 to TRBJ2-2; a weak D match, TRBD1 (7 bases). The CDR3 spans 16 residues. V lost 4 bases to trimming and J lost 1 base, with 14 bases between them. CDR1 and CDR2 (germline): SGHNT, YYREEE (reference sequence). In nucleotides, the CDR3 is TGTGCCAGCAGCACCTACAGGGGAGGGAACACCGGGGAGCTGTTTTTT. It encodes CASSTYRGGNTGELFF. Full variable domain (outside the CDR3, taken from reference TRBV5-4 and TRBJ2-2): ETGVTQSPTHLIKTRGQQVTLRCSSQSGHNTVSWYQQALGQGPQFIFQYYREEENGRGNFPPRFSGLQFPNYSSELNVNALELDDSALYLCASSTYRGGNTGELFFGEGSRLTVL.